This T cell receptor beta chain was identified in a study of blood T cell repertoires in COVID-19. Study-level information: Samples taken during acute and convalescent COVID-19 were collected in the United States, Italy and Spain. PBMCs, B-cell-depleted T cells, or T cells provided the cDNA or gDNA that made up the material.

The CDR3 contains 14 residues. V was shortened by 0 bases and J by 2 bases, with 8 bases between the two germline ends. Looked up from germline, CDR1 is PRHDT and CDR2 is FYEKMQ (reference sequence). Per the study methods: Cell counts per sample came from amplifying reference gene primers. Generated by immunoSEQ multiplex PCR, the TCRdb table keeps only in-frame clones and is missing some. V and J calls and clone size are as listed in that table; D and trimming were resolved from the DNA. The sample shows about 150,000 clones, roughly 79% of them seen only once. What was sequenced was peripheral blood. The chain recombines TRBV13 with TRBJ2-7, with D uncertain. The receptor was isolated from a man aged 50 or older with active or convalescent COVID-19. CDR3 protein: CASSLGASTYEQYF. CDR3 in DNA: TGTGCCAGCAGCTTAGGAGCGTCTACCTACGAGCAGTACTTC.